This entry lists 18 T cell receptor beta chains sequenced from one sample in a study of OX40 agonist ivuxolimab in advanced cancers. Sequencing used immunoSEQ multiplex PCR; TCRdb keeps in-frame clones, though not all of them. Counted here are 20,000 to 25,000 clones, 85% occurring once; the ten biggest clones make up around 38%. The input for sequencing was CD4+ or CD8+ T cells sorted from blood, taken in a trial of the OX40 agonist ivuxolimab. Receptors originate from an adult with an advanced solid tumor such as melanoma, head and neck, liver or kidney cancer.

The chain joins TRBV5-1 to TRBJ1-2; no firm D call. Germline assignment: CDR1 SGHRS and CDR2 YFSETQ. Trimming shortened V by 0 bases and J by 7 bases, and 13 bases separated the two germline ends. The CDR3 contains 14 residues. DNA of the CDR3: TGCGCCAGCAGCTTGGGAGTATTGGGTAGTGGCTACACCTTC. It is translated as CASSLGVLGSGYTF.

The chain couples TRBV9 to TRBJ2-7; no clear D gene. Germline CDR1 and CDR2: SGDLS and YYNGEE. The CDR3 totals 16 residues. Trimming removed 0 bases at V and 0 bases at J, with 13 bases between. In DNA form, the CDR3 reads TGTGCCAGCAGCGTAGCTGCCGGTCGAAGCTCCTACGAGCAGTACTTC. Amino acid sequence: CASSVAAGRSSYEQYF.

The count of this clone is one. The chain recombines TRBV28 with TRBJ2-3, with 7 bases fitting TRBD1. Germline loops: CDR1 MDHEN, CDR2 SYDVKM. CDR3 length: 13 residues. The J segment lost 6 bases and the V segment lost 6 bases, leaving 6 bases of the junction unmatched. The CDR3 region has the DNA TGTGCCAGCAGAGACAGGGCCCCGGATACGCAGTATTTT. This gives the protein CASRDRAPDTQYF.

This clone was seen a handful of times. The chain links TRBV2 to TRBJ2-7; a possible D gene is TRBD1 (6 bases). Between the trimmed V and J ends, which lost 2 bases and 2 bases, there was a span of 10 bases. CDR3 length equals 14 residues. CDR1 and CDR2 from the germline V gene are SNHLY and FYNNEI. The CDR3 here is CASSEIGDTYEQYF. CDR3 DNA: TGTGCCAGCAGTGAAATCGGGGACACCTACGAGCAGTACTTC.

V and J are TRBV7-9 and TRBJ2-3; D may correspond to TRBD1 or TRBD2 (5 bases each). Trimming removed 6 bases at V and 1 base at J, with 8 bases between. The germline V gene has CDR1 SEHNR and CDR2 FQNEAQ (reference sequence). This CDR3 is built from 13 residues. This chain's CDR3 is CASSRDGTDTQYF. The CDR3, as DNA: TGTGCCAGCAGTCGGGACGGCACAGATACGCAGTATTTT. The complete variable domain, with remaining parts taken from reference TRBV7-9 and TRBJ2-3, reads DTGVSQNPRHKITKRGQNVTFRCDPISEHNRLYWYRQTLGQGPEFLTYFQNEAQLEKSRLLSDRFSAERPKGSFSTLEIQRTEQGDSAMYLCASSRDGTDTQYFGPGTRLTVL.

V usage is TRBV7-6 and J usage is TRBJ2-7; 7 nucleotides align to TRBD1. Trimming removed 0 bases from V and 0 bases from J; junction bases left unmatched: 14. This CDR3 is 19 amino acids long. The V gene's germline CDR1 is SGHVS and CDR2 FNYEAQ. CDR3 sequence reads: CASSLAAGPDRPSSYEQYF. The CDR3 DNA reads TGTGCCAGCAGCTTAGCCGCGGGCCCGGACAGGCCCAGCTCCTACGAGCAGTACTTC.

The rearrangement joins TRBV7-6 to TRBJ1-2; D is possibly TRBD1 (6 bases). Per the germline V gene, CDR1 is SGHVS and CDR2 is FNYEAQ. CDR3 length equals 14 residues. The V gene lost 5 bases and the J gene lost 5 bases, with 15 bases spanning the gap. The CDR3 loop is CASSPRGVGYGYTF. As DNA, the CDR3 is TGTGCCAGCAGCCCGAGGGGGGTGGGGTATGGCTACACCTTC.

The J gene is TRBJ1-5, the V gene TRBV25-1; perhaps TRBD1 as D (5 bases). V lost 2 bases, J lost 6 bases, and 5 bases lay in between. Germline values: CDR1 MGHDK, CDR2 SYGVNS. The CDR3 has 12 residues. DNA of the CDR3: TGTGCCAGCAGTGAAGGGGGTCAGCCCCAGCATTTT. Its protein is CASSEGGQPQHF. Full variable domain (missing parts from reference TRBV25-1 and TRBJ1-5): EADIYQTPRYLVIGTGKKITLECSQTMGHDKMYWYQQDPGMELHLIHYSYGVNSTEKGDLSSESTVSRIRTEHFPLTLESARPSHTSQYLCASSEGGQPQHFGDGTRLSIL.

The rearrangement links TRBV5-6 to TRBJ1-1; D perhaps matches TRBD1 (5 bases). Per the germline V gene, CDR1 is SGHDT and CDR2 is YYEEEE. This CDR3 has 13 amino acids. V lost 4 bases to trimming and J lost 3 bases, with 10 bases between them. CDR3 loop: CASSTGGDTEAFF. CDR3 in DNA: TGTGCCAGCAGCACGGGGGGTGACACTGAAGCTTTCTTT.

The chain recombines TRBV5-1 with TRBJ2-7; TRBD2 aligns across 7 bases. Germline V gene sequence: CDR1 SGHRS, CDR2 YFSETQ. V was clipped by 3 bases and J by 6 bases; unmatched bases: 9. The CDR3 length is 14 residues. The CDR3 is CASSSTGGSGEQYF. The CDR3 DNA reads TGCGCCAGCAGCTCAACCGGGGGGTCAGGCGAGCAGTACTTC.

Only one count was recorded for this clone. V is TRBV29-1 and J is TRBJ1-1, with D hard to call. Germline V gene sequence: CDR1 SQVTM, CDR2 ANQGSEA. The CDR3 has 12 residues. Trimming shortened V by 6 bases and J by 2 bases, and 10 bases separated the two germline ends. The CDR3: CSVNGENTEAFF. The CDR3 DNA sequence: TGCAGCGTCAACGGGGAAAACACTGAAGCTTTCTTT.

The rearrangement joins TRBV6-5 to TRBJ1-2; D ambiguous. Germline CDR1 reads MNHEY; CDR2 reads SVGAGI. The CDR3 is made up of 13 amino acids. Trimming cost V 4 bases and J 2 bases, with 8 bases left between them. DNA of the CDR3: TGTGCCAGCAGTTCGATCCCCAACTATGGCTACACCTTC. Translating gives CASSSIPNYGYTF.

Regarding this clone: Just one base apart from a much larger clone, this may be a read error. This sample also contains other DNA sequences that code for the same CDR3. The V and J genes are TRBV30 and TRBJ2-7; either TRBD1 or TRBD2 may fit D (5 bases each). This CDR3 has 13 amino acids. CDR1 and CDR2 from the germline V gene are GTSNPN and SVGIG (reference sequence). Trimming stripped 7 bases from V and 7 bases from J, with 20 bases between. This CDR3 reads CASTLPGAREQYF. The CDR3 DNA follows: TGTGCCTCCACTCTACCCGGGGCCCGGGAGCAGTACTTC. The full variable domain, completed using reference TRBV30 and TRBJ2-7, is SQTIHQWPATLVQPVGSPLSLECTVEGTSNPNLYWYRQAAGRGLQLLFYSVGIGQISSEVPQNLSASRPQDRQFILSSKKLLLSDSGFYLCASTLPGAREQYFGPGTRLTVT.

This chain links TRBV13 with TRBJ1-1, with D hard to call. The germline V gene encodes CDR1 PRHDT and CDR2 FYEKMQ (reference sequence). The CDR3 runs to 13 residues. Trimming removed 0 bases at V and 3 bases at J, with 5 bases between. The chain's CDR3 is CASSLGRDTEAFF. CDR3 nucleotides: TGTGCCAGCAGCTTAGGGCGGGACACTGAAGCTTTCTTT.

The gene calls are TRBV7-6 and TRBJ2-1; D gene unclear. Germline-derived CDR1 and CDR2 are SGHVS and FNYEAQ. CDR3 length: 15 amino acids. Trimming removed 0 bases from V and 9 bases from J, with 15 bases in between. The DNA of the CDR3 is TGTGCCAGCAGCTTAGCTCCCTTAAGCGACACTGAGCAGTTCTTC. Its protein product is CASSLAPLSDTEQFF.

The rearrangement uses TRBV18 and TRBJ1-4; no definite D call. CDR1 is KGHSH, CDR2 LQKENI, per germline. Trimming took off 3 bases at V and 0 bases at J, with 17 bases between the two ends. This CDR3 has 18 residues. This chain's CDR3 is CASSPYSAVPPTNEKLFF. The CDR3 DNA sequence: TGTGCCAGCTCACCCTATTCGGCAGTCCCCCCAACTAATGAAAAACTGTTTTTT.

The table lists this clone with a few counts. The gene calls are TRBV9 and TRBJ2-1; 8 bases map to TRBD1. V dropped 6 bases and J dropped 4; count of bases not matched to a gene: 9. The germline gives CDR1 SGDLS, CDR2 YYNGEE. The CDR3 runs 15 residues. CDR3 DNA: TGTGCCAGCACAACAGGGGGTGCGGTTTACAATGAGCAGTTCTTC. It specifies CASTTGGAVYNEQFF.

The V gene is TRBV7-9, the J gene TRBJ1-5, with TRBD1 matching 8 bases. Germline V gives CDR1 SEHNR, CDR2 FQNEAQ (reference sequence). J gave up 4 bases and V 4 bases, and 9 bases lay outside the gene matches. This CDR3 has 16 residues. CDR3 region: CASSSTTGGWNQPQHF. The CDR3 region has the DNA TGTGCCAGCAGCTCAACAACAGGGGGTTGGAATCAGCCCCAGCATTTT.